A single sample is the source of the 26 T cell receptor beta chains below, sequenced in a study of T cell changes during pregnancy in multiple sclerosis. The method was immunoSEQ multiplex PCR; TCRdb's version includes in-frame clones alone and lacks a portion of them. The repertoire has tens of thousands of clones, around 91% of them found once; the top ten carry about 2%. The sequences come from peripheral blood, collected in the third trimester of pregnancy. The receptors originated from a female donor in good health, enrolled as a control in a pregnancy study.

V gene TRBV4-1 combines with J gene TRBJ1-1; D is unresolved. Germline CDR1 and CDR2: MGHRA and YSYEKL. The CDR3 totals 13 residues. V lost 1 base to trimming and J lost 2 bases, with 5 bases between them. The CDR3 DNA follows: TGCGCCAGCAGCCAAGCTCCTAACACTGAAGCTTTCTTT. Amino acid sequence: CASSQAPNTEAFF.

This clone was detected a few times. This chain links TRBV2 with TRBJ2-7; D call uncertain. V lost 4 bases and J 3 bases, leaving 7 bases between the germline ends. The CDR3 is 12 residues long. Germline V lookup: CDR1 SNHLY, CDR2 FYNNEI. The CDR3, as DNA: TGTGCCAGCAGTGGACTTAGCTACGAGCAGTACTTC. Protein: CASSGLSYEQYF. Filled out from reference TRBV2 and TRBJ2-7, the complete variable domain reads EPEVTQTPSHQVTQMGQEVILRCVPISNHLYFYWYRQILGQKVEFLVSFYNNEISEKSEIFDDQFSVERPDGSNFTLKIRSTKLEDSAMYFCASSGLSYEQYFGPGTRLTVT.

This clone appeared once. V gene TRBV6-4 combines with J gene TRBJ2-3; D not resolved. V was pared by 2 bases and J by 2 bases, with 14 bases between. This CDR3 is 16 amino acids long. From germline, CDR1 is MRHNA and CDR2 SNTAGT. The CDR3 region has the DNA TGTGCCAGCAGTGACGCCCTAGGTACGCCCACAGATACGCAGTATTTT. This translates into CASSDALGTPTDTQYF.

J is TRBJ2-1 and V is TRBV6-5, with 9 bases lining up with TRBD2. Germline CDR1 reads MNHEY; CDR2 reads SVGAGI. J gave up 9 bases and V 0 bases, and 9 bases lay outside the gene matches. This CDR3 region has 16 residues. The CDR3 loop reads CASSYSGAGGRGEQFF. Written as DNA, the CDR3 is TGTGCCAGCAGTTACTCGGGTGCGGGAGGGCGGGGTGAGCAGTTCTTC.

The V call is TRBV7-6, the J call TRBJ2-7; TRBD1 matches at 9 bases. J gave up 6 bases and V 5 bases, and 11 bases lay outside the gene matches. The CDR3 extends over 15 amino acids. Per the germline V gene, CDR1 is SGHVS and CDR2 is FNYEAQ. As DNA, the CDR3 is TGTGCCAGCAGCCTAGGGGGACAGGGTGTGTCCGAGCAGTACTTC. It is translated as CASSLGGQGVSEQYF.

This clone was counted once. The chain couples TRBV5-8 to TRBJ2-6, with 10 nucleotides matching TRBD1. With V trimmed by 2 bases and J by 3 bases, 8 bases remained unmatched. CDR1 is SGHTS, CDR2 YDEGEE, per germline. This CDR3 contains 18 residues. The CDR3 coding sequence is TGTGCCAGCAGCTTAGGACCGGGACAGGGGTATGGGGCCAACGTCCTGACTTTC. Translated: CASSLGPGQGYGANVLTF.

The CDR3 here is CASSPVGQGLHEQYF. In DNA form, the CDR3 reads TGTGCCAGCTCACCAGTGGGACAGGGGCTCCACGAGCAGTACTTC. The rearrangement joins TRBV18 to TRBJ2-7; 10 nucleotides align to TRBD1. There are 15 residues in the CDR3. V was pared by 2 bases and J by 5 bases, with 6 bases of the junction left unmatched. The germline V gene has CDR1 KGHSH and CDR2 LQKENI.

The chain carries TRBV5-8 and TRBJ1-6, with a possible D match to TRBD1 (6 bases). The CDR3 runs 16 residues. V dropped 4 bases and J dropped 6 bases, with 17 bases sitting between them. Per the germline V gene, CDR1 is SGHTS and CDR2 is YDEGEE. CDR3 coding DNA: TGTGCCAGCAGCAAACAGGGAAGCGGATTTAATTCACCCCTCCACTTT. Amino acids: CASSKQGSGFNSPLHF.

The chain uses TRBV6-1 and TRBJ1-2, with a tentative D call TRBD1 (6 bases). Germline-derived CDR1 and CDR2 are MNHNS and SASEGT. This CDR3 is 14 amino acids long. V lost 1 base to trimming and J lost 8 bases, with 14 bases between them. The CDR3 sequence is CASSEDWGPIGYTF. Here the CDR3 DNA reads TGTGCCAGCAGTGAAGATTGGGGGCCAATAGGCTACACCTTC.

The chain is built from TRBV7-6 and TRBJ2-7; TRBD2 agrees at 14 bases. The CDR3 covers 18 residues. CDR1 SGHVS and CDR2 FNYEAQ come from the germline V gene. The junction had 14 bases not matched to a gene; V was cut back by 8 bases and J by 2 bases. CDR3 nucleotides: TGTGCCAGCTCCCCAGGACTAGCGGGGGGAGCCCTCACCTACGAGCAGTACTTC. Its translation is CASSPGLAGGALTYEQYF. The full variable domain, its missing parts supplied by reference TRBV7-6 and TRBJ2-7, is GAGVSQSPRYKVTKRGQDVALRCDPISGHVSLYWYRQALGQGPEFLTYFNYEAQQDKSGLPNDRFSAERPEGSISTLTIQRTEQRDSAMYRCASSPGLAGGALTYEQYFGPGTRLTVT.

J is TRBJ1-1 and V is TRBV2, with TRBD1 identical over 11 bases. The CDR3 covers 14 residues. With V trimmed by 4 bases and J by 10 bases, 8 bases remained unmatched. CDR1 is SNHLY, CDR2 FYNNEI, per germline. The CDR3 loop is CASSGSGTGGLAFF. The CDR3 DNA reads TGTGCCAGCAGTGGATCCGGGACAGGGGGACTAGCTTTCTTT.

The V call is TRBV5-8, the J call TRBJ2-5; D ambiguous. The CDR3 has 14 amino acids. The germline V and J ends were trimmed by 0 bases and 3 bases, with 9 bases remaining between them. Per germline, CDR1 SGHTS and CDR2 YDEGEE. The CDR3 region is CASSLAQAKETQYF. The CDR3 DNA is TGTGCCAGCAGCTTGGCGCAGGCAAAAGAGACCCAGTACTTC.

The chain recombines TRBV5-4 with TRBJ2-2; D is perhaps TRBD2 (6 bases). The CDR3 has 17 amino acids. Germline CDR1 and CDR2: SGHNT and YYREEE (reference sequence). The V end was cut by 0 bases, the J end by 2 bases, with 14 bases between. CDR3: CASSLAAATRNTGELFF. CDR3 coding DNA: TGTGCCAGCAGCTTGGCCGCCGCGACTAGAAACACCGGGGAGCTGTTTTTT.

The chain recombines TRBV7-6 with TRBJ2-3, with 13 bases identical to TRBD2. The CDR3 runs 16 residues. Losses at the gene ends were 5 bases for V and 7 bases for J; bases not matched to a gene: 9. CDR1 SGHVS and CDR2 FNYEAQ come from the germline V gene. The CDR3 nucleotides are TGTGCCAGCAGCGCCCTTACTAGCGGGGGGGCTAATACGCAGTATTTT. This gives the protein CASSALTSGGANTQYF.

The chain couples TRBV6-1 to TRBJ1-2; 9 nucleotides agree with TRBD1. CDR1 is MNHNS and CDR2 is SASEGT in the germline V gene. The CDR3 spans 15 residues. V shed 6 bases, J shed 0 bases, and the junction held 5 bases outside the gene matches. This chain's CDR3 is CASREGQGANYGYTF. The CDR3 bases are TGTGCCAGCAGGGAGGGACAGGGAGCTAACTATGGCTACACCTTC.

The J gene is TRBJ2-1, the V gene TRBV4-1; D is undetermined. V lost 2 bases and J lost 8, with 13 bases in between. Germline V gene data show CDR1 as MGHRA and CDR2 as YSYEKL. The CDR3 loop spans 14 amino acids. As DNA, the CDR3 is TGCGCCAGCAGCCAAAAAGCTACCTCCGATGAGCAGTTCTTC. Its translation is CASSQKATSDEQFF.

Written as DNA, the CDR3 is TGTGCCAGCTCACCATTTAGCGGGATTGGCCGTTCCAAAAACATTCAGTACTTC. Residues: CASSPFSGIGRSKNIQYF. The chain carries TRBV18 and TRBJ2-4; 8 bases match TRBD2. The CDR3 is 18 residues long. The germline V gene has CDR1 KGHSH and CDR2 LQKENI. Germline trimming cut 2 bases from V and 2 bases from J; bases unmatched to any gene: 11. The variable domain in full, with the rest retrieved from reference TRBV18 and TRBJ2-4, is NAGVMQNPRHLVRRRGQEARLRCSPMKGHSHVYWYRQLPEEGLKFMVYLQKENIIDESGMPKERFSAEFPKEGPSILRIQQVVRGDSAAYFCASSPFSGIGRSKNIQYFGAGTRLSVL.

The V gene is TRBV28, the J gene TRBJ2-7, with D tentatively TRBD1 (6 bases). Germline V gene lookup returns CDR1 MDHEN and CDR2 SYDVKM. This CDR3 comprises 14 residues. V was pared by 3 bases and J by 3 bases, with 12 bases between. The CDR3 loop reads CASSLGDRNYEQYF. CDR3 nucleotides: TGTGCCAGCAGTTTGGGTGACAGGAACTACGAGCAGTACTTC.

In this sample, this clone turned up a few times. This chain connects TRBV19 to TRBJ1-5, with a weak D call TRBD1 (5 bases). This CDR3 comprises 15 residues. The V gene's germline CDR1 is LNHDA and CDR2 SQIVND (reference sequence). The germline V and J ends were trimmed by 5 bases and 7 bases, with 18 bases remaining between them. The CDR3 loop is CASSHGGGSRQPQHF. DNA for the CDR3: TGTGCCAGTAGTCATGGCGGGGGTTCAAGACAGCCCCAGCATTTT.

DNA for the CDR3: TGTGCCAGCAGTACCGGGGGGGCGAATGAGCAGTTCTTC. It is translated as CASSTGGANEQFF. This chain connects TRBV6-5 to TRBJ2-1; 8 bases fit TRBD2. With V trimmed by 5 bases and J by 7 bases, 4 bases remained unmatched. The CDR3 consists of 13 residues. In germline, CDR1 is MNHEY, CDR2 SVGAGI.

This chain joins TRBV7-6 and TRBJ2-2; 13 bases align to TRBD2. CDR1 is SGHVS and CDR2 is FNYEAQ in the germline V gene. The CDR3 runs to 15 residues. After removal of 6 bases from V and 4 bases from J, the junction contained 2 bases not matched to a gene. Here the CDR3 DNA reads TGTGCCAGCAGACGGACTAGCGGGAGCACCGGGGAGCTGTTTTTT. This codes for CASRRTSGSTGELFF.

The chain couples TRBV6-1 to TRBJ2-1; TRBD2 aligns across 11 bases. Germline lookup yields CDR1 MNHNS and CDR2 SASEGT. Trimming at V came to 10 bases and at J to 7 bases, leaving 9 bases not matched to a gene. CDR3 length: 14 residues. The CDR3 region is CAISTSGISNEQFF. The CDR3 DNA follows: TGTGCCATATCGACTAGCGGGATTTCGAATGAGCAGTTCTTC.

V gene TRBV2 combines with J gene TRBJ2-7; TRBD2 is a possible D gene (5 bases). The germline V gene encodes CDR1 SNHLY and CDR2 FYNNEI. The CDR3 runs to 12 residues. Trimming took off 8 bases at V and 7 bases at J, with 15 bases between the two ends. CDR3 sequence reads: CASVIRPGEQYF. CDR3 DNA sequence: TGTGCCAGCGTTATCAGGCCGGGGGAGCAGTACTTC.

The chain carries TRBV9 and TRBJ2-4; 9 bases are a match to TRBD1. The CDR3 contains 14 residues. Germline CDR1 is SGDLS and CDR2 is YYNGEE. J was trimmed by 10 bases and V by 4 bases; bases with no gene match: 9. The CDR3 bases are TGTGCCAGCAGCCCCCCGGGACAGGGCGGTATTCAGTACTTC. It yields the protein CASSPPGQGGIQYF.

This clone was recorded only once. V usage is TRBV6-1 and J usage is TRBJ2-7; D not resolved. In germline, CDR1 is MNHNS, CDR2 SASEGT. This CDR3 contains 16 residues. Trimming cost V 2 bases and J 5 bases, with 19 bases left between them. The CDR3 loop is CASSEFSAGEKDEQYF. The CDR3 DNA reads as TGTGCCAGCAGTGAATTTTCGGCAGGTGAGAAGGACGAGCAGTACTTC.

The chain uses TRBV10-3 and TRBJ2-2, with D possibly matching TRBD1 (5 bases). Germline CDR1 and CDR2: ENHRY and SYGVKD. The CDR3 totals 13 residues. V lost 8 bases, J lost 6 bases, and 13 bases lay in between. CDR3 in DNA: TGTGCCATCCAGGGAATTCATCCCGGGGAGCTGTTTTTT. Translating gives CAIQGIHPGELFF.